Below, 23 T cell receptor beta chains from the same sample are listed, as sequenced in a study of control samples from healthy donors and cancer patients (TCRdb year 2020). Library creation used the immunoSEQ multiplex PCR assay. The table comes from immuneACCESS by way of TCRdb, which keeps in-frame sequences with V and J called. Part of the clones is missing from these tables; in studies checked, under half for an unresolved V gene and the rest for unknown reasons. A total of 120,000 to 150,000 clones appear in this sample, 80% to 95% of them only once. Clones ranked in the top ten supply 10% to 12% of the sample. Material for sequencing was blood. These receptor sequences come from a young man in good health.

J is TRBJ2-2 and V is TRBV28, with 7 bases lining up with TRBD1. The ends lost 6 bases at V and 3 bases at J; junction bases unmatched: 7. The germline V gene encodes CDR1 MDHEN and CDR2 SYDVKM. CDR3 size: 15 residues. The CDR3 reads CASRTGQADTGELFF. In DNA, the CDR3 is TGTGCCAGCAGAACCGGACAGGCGGACACCGGGGAGCTGTTTTTT.

The chain links TRBV10-3 to TRBJ2-2; D is unclear. V was trimmed by 0 bases and J by 2 bases, leaving 10 bases between them. The germline gives CDR1 ENHRY, CDR2 SYGVKD. The CDR3 totals 16 residues. CDR3 in amino acids: CAISESVVVNTGELFF. Here the CDR3 DNA reads TGTGCCATCAGTGAGTCTGTGGTGGTAAACACCGGGGAGCTGTTTTTT.

The chain carries TRBV6-4 and TRBJ2-2; D is perhaps TRBD1 (6 bases). Looked up from germline, CDR1 is MRHNA and CDR2 is SNTAGT. The V gene lost 5 bases and the J gene lost 5 bases, with 12 bases spanning the gap. CDR3 length equals 14 residues. The CDR3 protein is CASSQLQGTGELFF. Here the CDR3 DNA reads TGTGCCAGCAGTCAACTCCAGGGGACCGGGGAGCTGTTTTTT.

This chain links TRBV24-1 with TRBJ2-2, with D possibly TRBD1 on 6 matching bases. V was clipped by 0 bases and J by 4 bases, with 11 bases between them. The CDR3 has 16 amino acids. The germline CDR1 and CDR2 sequences are KGHDR and SFDVKD. The CDR3 region has the DNA TGTGCCACCAGTGATTTGAAGCAGGGGACCACCGGGGAGCTGTTTTTT. Translating gives CATSDLKQGTTGELFF.

The chain combines TRBV9 with TRBJ2-2, with a tentative D call TRBD2 (5 bases). The V gene lost 0 bases and the J gene lost 6 bases, with 15 bases spanning the gap. The CDR3 runs to 16 residues. Germline CDR1 SGDLS, CDR2 YYNGEE. As DNA, the CDR3 is TGTGCCAGCAGCGTAGGGTTCTTGGAGGACGCCGGGGAGCTGTTTTTT. Translated, it gives CASSVGFLEDAGELFF. Full variable domain (outside the CDR3, taken from reference TRBV9 and TRBJ2-2): DSGVTQTPKHLITATGQRVTLRCSPRSGDLSVYWYQQSLDQGLQFLIQYYNGEERAKGNILERFSAQQFPDLHSELNLSSLELGDSALYFCASSVGFLEDAGELFFGEGSRLTVL.

The chain uses TRBV7-9 and TRBJ2-7; D unresolved. The germline V and J ends were trimmed by 10 bases and 2 bases, with 15 bases remaining between them. This CDR3 region has 13 residues. The germline V gene encodes CDR1 SEHNR and CDR2 FQNEAQ (reference sequence). CDR3 in amino acids: CATVPFGPYEQYF. The CDR3 DNA reads as TGTGCCACCGTGCCGTTCGGCCCCTACGAGCAGTACTTC. The whole variable domain, remainder taken from reference TRBV7-9 and TRBJ2-7, is DTGVSQNPRHKITKRGQNVTFRCDPISEHNRLYWYRQTLGQGPEFLTYFQNEAQLEKSRLLSDRFSAERPKGSFSTLEIQRTEQGDSAMYLCATVPFGPYEQYFGPGTRLTVT.

V gene TRBV5-1 combines with J gene TRBJ1-1; 7 bases align to TRBD1. Per germline, CDR1 SGHRS and CDR2 YFSETQ. The V and J ends lost 5 bases and 10 bases, in that order; junction bases with no gene match: 8. The CDR3 loop spans 12 amino acids. CDR3 bases: TGCGCCAGCAGACTCACAGGGGAATCAGCTTTCTTT. Translated, it gives CASRLTGESAFF.

This chain uses TRBV7-2 with TRBJ2-1; no firm D call. Germline CDR1 SGHTA, CDR2 FQGNSA. This CDR3 spans 13 amino acids. V was trimmed by 2 bases and J by 5 bases, leaving 7 bases between them. CDR3 coding DNA: TGTGCCAGCAGCTTATCACGGGACAATGAGCAGTTCTTC. As protein: CASSLSRDNEQFF.

This chain links TRBV6-5 with TRBJ2-1; unclear D gene. This CDR3 is built from 15 residues. V lost 6 bases, J lost 0 bases, and 12 bases lay in between. Looked up from germline, CDR1 is MNHEY and CDR2 is SVGAGI. The CDR3, as DNA: TGTGCCAGCAGAGTCAACCCGAGCTCCTACAATGAGCAGTTCTTC. Its translation: CASRVNPSSYNEQFF.

The V and J genes are TRBV11-1 and TRBJ2-6; D not resolved. The CDR3 sequence is 15 residues long. The germline V gene has CDR1 SGHAT and CDR2 FQDESV (reference sequence). Trimming removed 5 bases at V and 0 bases at J, with 8 bases between. The CDR3 DNA follows: TGTGCCAGCAGCCCAGTCCTCTCTGGGGCCAACGTCCTGACTTTC. Its translation is CASSPVLSGANVLTF.

In DNA, the CDR3 is TGTGCCAGCAGTCCTATAGCGGCTGAGCAGTTCTTC. Amino acids: CASSPIAAEQFF. V is TRBV12-3 or TRBV12-4 and J is TRBJ2-1; TRBD2 might be the D (6 bases). The CDR3 loop spans 12 amino acids. The V end lost 5 bases, the J end lost 9 bases, and 11 bases lay between the germline ends.

This clone has only one observation. The J gene is TRBJ1-2, the V gene TRBV28, with D possibly TRBD1 on 6 matching bases. The CDR3 sequence is 13 residues long. The germline CDR1 and CDR2 sequences are MDHEN and SYDVKM. Trimming cost V 5 bases and J 6 bases, with 13 bases left between them. The chain's CDR3 is CASSRGGFDGYTF. DNA of the CDR3: TGTGCCAGCAGTAGGGGGGGATTCGATGGCTACACCTTC.

The chain couples TRBV18 to TRBJ2-6; D is unclear. The germline CDR1 and CDR2 sequences are KGHSH and LQKENI. The CDR3 extends over 17 amino acids. V was cut by 3 bases and J by 0 bases, with 12 bases left in between. The CDR3 loop reads CASSPTGERSGANVLTF. CDR3 nucleotides: TGTGCCAGCTCACCTACTGGAGAACGCTCTGGGGCCAACGTCCTGACTTTC. Using reference TRBV18 and TRBJ2-6 for the parts outside the CDR3, the full variable domain is NAGVMQNPRHLVRRRGQEARLRCSPMKGHSHVYWYRQLPEEGLKFMVYLQKENIIDESGMPKERFSAEFPKEGPSILRIQQVVRGDSAAYFCASSPTGERSGANVLTFGAGSRLTVL.

This clone was observed a single time. V and J are TRBV30 and TRBJ1-5; unclear D gene. Germline lookup yields CDR1 GTSNPN and CDR2 SVGIG (reference sequence). V lost 0 bases, J lost 7 bases, and 13 bases lay in between. CDR3 length: 14 residues. The CDR3 sequence: CAWSVNMVGQPQHF. The CDR3 region has the DNA TGTGCCTGGAGTGTAAATATGGTGGGACAGCCCCAGCATTTT. Full variable domain (outside the CDR3, taken from reference TRBV30 and TRBJ1-5): SQTIHQWPATLVQPVGSPLSLECTVEGTSNPNLYWYRQAAGRGLQLLFYSVGIGQISSEVPQNLSASRPQDRQFILSSKKLLLSDSGFYLCAWSVNMVGQPQHFGDGTRLSIL.

The rearrangement joins TRBV12-3 or TRBV12-4 to TRBJ2-3; no firm D call. This CDR3 is built from 12 residues. Trimming left V 3 bases short and J 2 bases short, with 3 bases between. CDR3 DNA: TGTGCCAGCAGTTTGGACACAGATACGCAGTATTTT. Translating gives CASSLDTDTQYF.

The chain is built from TRBV19 and TRBJ2-1; D is uncertain. V was trimmed by 0 bases and J by 4 bases, leaving 4 bases between them. Germline values: CDR1 LNHDA, CDR2 SQIVND (reference sequence). This CDR3 is built from 13 residues. The DNA of the CDR3 is TGTGCCAGTAGTATAGATGGGTACAATGAGCAGTTCTTC. It encodes CASSIDGYNEQFF.

The rearrangement links TRBV24-1 to TRBJ1-2; 11 bases fit TRBD1. This CDR3 region has 16 residues. V trimming: 4 bases; J trimming: 8 bases; junction bases outside the gene matches: 11. The germline V gene has CDR1 KGHDR and CDR2 SFDVKD. CDR3 sequence reads: CATSDPIGQGAEGYTF. The CDR3 DNA is TGTGCCACCAGTGACCCAATTGGACAGGGGGCGGAAGGCTACACCTTC.

The chain recombines TRBV19 with TRBJ1-2; D is unclear. Trimming shortened V by 9 bases and J by 2 bases, and 13 bases separated the two germline ends. Looked up from germline, CDR1 is LNHDA and CDR2 is SQIVND (reference sequence). This CDR3 is built from 13 residues. CDR3 loop: CASFLEENYGYTF. The CDR3 region has the DNA TGTGCCAGCTTTTTAGAGGAAAACTATGGCTACACCTTC. The variable domain in full, with the rest retrieved from reference TRBV19 and TRBJ1-2, is DGGITQSPKYLFRKEGQNVTLSCEQNLNHDAMYWYRQDPGQGLRLIYYSQIVNDFQKGDIAEGYSVSREKKESFPLTVTSAQKNPTAFYLCASFLEENYGYTFGSGTRLTVV.

The V gene is TRBV11-3, the J gene TRBJ2-2; 8 positions match TRBD2. Per germline, CDR1 SGHNT and CDR2 YENEEA. J gave up 1 base and V 3 bases, and 7 bases lay outside the gene matches. This CDR3 is 17 amino acids long. CDR3 bases: TGTGCCAGCAGCTTTAGGAAGGCGGGAGGGAACACCGGGGAGCTGTTTTTT. As protein: CASSFRKAGGNTGELFF.

The rearrangement uses TRBV21-1 and TRBJ2-5; the D call of TRBD1 is as the table states it, not checked on the DNA. TRBV21-1 is a pseudogene. The CDR3 runs to 16 residues. CDR3 in amino acids: CASSKFFSYRSETQYF. The CDR3 nucleotides are TGTGCCAGCAGCAAATTTTTTTCGTACAGGTCAGAGACCCAGTACTTC.

In DNA, the CDR3 is TGTGCCAGCAGTTTCCAGGGAATAGGAGCTTTCTTT. Its protein is CASSFQGIGAFF. The chain joins TRBV28 to TRBJ1-1, with D possibly matching TRBD1 (5 bases). Germline V gene data show CDR1 as MDHEN and CDR2 as SYDVKM. Trimming left V 3 bases short and J 10 bases short, with 12 bases between. There are 12 residues in the CDR3.

The chain couples TRBV6-5 to TRBJ1-2; D might be TRBD1 (5 bases). The CDR3 contains 12 residues. Germline V gene sequence: CDR1 MNHEY, CDR2 SVGAGI. Trimming shortened V by 8 bases and J by 4 bases, and 11 bases separated the two germline ends. In DNA, the CDR3 is TGTGCCAGCGGGGGGGTTGGCTATGGCTACACCTTC. Translating gives CASGGVGYGYTF.

This chain links TRBV15 with TRBJ1-4; no clear D gene. This CDR3 is built from 14 residues. CDR1 LNHNV and CDR2 YYDKDF come from the germline V gene (reference sequence). V dropped 1 base and J dropped 3 bases, with 6 bases sitting between them. The CDR3 region has the DNA TGTGCCACCAGCAGAGGCTGGGCTAATGAAAAACTGTTTTTT. Its protein is CATSRGWANEKLFF.